The clone carrying this TCR beta chain came up a few times. In germline, CDR1 is SGDLS, CDR2 YYNGEE. The CDR3 is 15 amino acids. Unmatched junction bases numbered 8, after V lost 3 bases and J lost 10 bases. Measured with immunoSEQ multiplex PCR; TCRdb has only the in-frame clones, and not every one. The sample includes hundreds of thousands of clones, about 74% of them seen just once. CD4+ cells yielded CD45RA+ naive and CD45RA-negative memory subsets. These data come from a study of shared clonotypes between healthy human individuals. The wider study: Ranging from 18 to 49 in age, donors were a couple of women and a few men.

The TCR comes from a woman aged 25 to 39 in good health. Sequencing was performed on memory CD4+ T cells sorted from blood. Subset of the sample: CD45RA-negative fraction. This chain joins TRBV9 and TRBJ2-1; 12 bases fit TRBD2. CDR3 DNA sequence: TGTGCCAGCAGCGCCCGACTAGCGGGGGTGGGGGAGCAGTTCTTC. This sequence encodes CASSARLAGVGEQFF. The whole variable domain, filled in from reference TRBV9 and TRBJ2-1, reads DSGVTQTPKHLITATGQRVTLRCSPRSGDLSVYWYQQSLDQGLQFLIQYYNGEERAKGNILERFSAQQFPDLHSELNLSSLELGDSALYFCASSARLAGVGEQFFGPGTRLTVL.